This T cell receptor (beta chain) was recovered during a study of cytomegalovirus exposure and HLA in healthy donors. 60 Vbeta and 13 Jbeta primers were used in PCR. Measured with immunoSEQ multiplex PCR; TCRdb has only the in-frame clones, and not every one. Here the sample spans some 140,000 clones, roughly three quarters being singletons. This receptor was obtained from a man aged 18 to 30 in good health and CMV-seronegative. Input material: PBMCs.

CDR3 in amino acids: CASSTGGQPQHF. In DNA form, the CDR3 reads TGTGCCAGCAGTACAGGGGGACAGCCCCAGCATTTT. The chain recombines TRBV6-5 with TRBJ1-5, with 8 bases lining up with TRBD1. The CDR3 runs to 12 residues. V shed 5 bases, J shed 7 bases, and the junction held 1 base outside the gene matches. Germline V CDR1 and CDR2: MNHEY, SVGAGI.